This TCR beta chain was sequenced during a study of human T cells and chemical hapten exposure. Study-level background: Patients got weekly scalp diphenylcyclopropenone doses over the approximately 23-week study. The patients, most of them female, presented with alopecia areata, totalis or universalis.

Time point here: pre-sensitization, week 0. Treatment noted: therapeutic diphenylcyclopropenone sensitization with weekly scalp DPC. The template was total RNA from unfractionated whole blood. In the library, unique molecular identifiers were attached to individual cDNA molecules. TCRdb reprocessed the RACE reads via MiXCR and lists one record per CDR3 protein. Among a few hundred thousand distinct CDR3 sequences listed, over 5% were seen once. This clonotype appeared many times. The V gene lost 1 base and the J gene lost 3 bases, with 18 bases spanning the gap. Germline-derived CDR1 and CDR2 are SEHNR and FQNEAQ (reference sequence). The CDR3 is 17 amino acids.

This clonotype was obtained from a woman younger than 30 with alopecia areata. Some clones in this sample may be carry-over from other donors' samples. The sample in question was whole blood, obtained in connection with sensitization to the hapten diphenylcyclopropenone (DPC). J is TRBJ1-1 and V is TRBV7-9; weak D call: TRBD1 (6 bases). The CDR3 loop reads CASSLEGGHFIDTEAFF. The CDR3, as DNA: TGTGCCAGCAGCTTAGAGGGGGGGCATTTTATTGACACTGAAGCTTTCTTT. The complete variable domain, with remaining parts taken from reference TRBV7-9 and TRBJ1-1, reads DTGVSQNPRHKITKRGQNVTFRCDPISEHNRLYWYRQTLGQGPEFLTYFQNEAQLEKSRLLSDRFSAERPKGSFSTLEIQRTEQGDSAMYLCASSLEGGHFIDTEAFFGQGTRLTVV.